This T cell receptor beta chain was documented in a study of PD-1 blockade in classical Hodgkin lymphoma. Produced via immunoSEQ multiplex PCR; TCRdb's table is partial and in-frame only. The sample includes roughly 92,000 clones, over 85% of them seen just once. V shed 6 bases, J shed 2 bases, and the junction held 5 bases outside the gene matches. The CDR3 spans 16 residues. CDR1 is SNHLY, CDR2 FYNNEI, per germline. Each and every patient relapsed after autologous stem cell transplantation, and patients got differing brentuximab vedotin exposure. The rearrangement uses TRBV2 and TRBJ2-6; 9 bases are a match to TRBD1. The source of this sequence is a human donor with classical Hodgkin lymphoma. Sample: peripheral blood mononuclear cells (PBMCs), taken at baseline. In nucleotides, the CDR3 is TGTGCCAGCAGCGAAACAGGGGGCGCTGGGGCCAACGTCCTGACTTTC. Translated, it gives CASSETGGAGANVLTF. The whole variable domain, filled in from reference TRBV2 and TRBJ2-6, reads EPEVTQTPSHQVTQMGQEVILRCVPISNHLYFYWYRQILGQKVEFLVSFYNNEISEKSEIFDDQFSVERPDGSNFTLKIRSTKLEDSAMYFCASSETGGAGANVLTFGAGSRLTVL.